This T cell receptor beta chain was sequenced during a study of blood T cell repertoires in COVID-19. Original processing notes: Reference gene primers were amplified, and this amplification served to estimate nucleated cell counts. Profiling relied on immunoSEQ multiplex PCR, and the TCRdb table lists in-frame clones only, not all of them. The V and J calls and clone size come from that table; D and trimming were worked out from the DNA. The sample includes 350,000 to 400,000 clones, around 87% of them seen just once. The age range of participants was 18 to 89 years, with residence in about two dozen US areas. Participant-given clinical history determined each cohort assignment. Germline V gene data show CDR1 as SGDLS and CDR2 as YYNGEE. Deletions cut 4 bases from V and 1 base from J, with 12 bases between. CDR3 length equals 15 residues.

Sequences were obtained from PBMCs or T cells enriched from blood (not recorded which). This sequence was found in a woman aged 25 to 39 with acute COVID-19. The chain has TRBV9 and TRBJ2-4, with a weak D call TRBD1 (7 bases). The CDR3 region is CASSPQGGAKNIQYF. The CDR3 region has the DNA TGTGCCAGCAGCCCCCAGGGGGGTGCCAAAAACATTCAGTACTTC.